This is a list of T cell receptor beta chains from one sample in a study of response to subunit inactivated influenza vaccine. TCRdb called the RT-PCR reads again in MiXCR, with one record for every CDR3 protein. This table holds 630,000 or so distinct CDR3 sequences, approximately 14% found once. Source: PBMCs from blood, taken 12 days after vaccination. The receptors stem from a man aged 50-59 years who received an inactivated influenza vaccine. Each CDR3 is given with its conserved first and last residue. A D gene is named only where the DNA matches it firmly.

D: NA
V: TRBV2
length: 16
CDR3: CASRETWGPRGYEQYF

D: NA
V: TRBV4-3
length: 19
CDR3: CASSPKRGAQSSYNSPLHF

D: NA
V: TRBV6-2/TRBV6-3
length: 14
CDR3: CASSYPNRNNEQFF

D: TRBD2
V: TRBV20-1
length: 14
CDR3: CSAVAGNSYNEQFF

D: NA
V: TRBV29-1
length: 13
CDR3: CSVAEAYTGELFF

D: NA
V: TRBV18
length: 16
CDR3: CASSPPKGFTNNEQFF

D: TRBD2
V: TRBV20-1
length: 12
CDR3: CSARRGAGELFF

D: NA
V: TRBV18
length: 13
CDR3: CASSPLPGLEQFF

D: NA
V: TRBV6-5
length: 17
CDR3: CASSYSASEGTNYGYTF

D: NA
V: TRBV28
length: 17
CDR3: CASSLRQVLATNEKLFF

D: NA
V: TRBV7-2
length: 14
CDR3: CASSPRSARNEQFF

D: NA
V: TRBV24-1
length: 13
CDR3: CATSDPPGDEQYF

D: TRBD2
V: TRBV12-3/TRBV12-4
length: 14
CDR3: CASRGSGRGDTQYF

D: NA
V: TRBV4-3
length: 14
CDR3: CASSQDGGAHGYTF

D: NA
V: TRBV7-2
length: 13
CDR3: CASSPAGAHEQFF

D: NA
V: TRBV25-1
length: 15
CDR3: CASSLARGSTDTQYF

D: TRBD1
V: TRBV2
length: 15
CDR3: CASSVGTGLIFEQYF

D: NA
V: TRBV20-1
length: 14
CDR3: CSARTGLPYNEQFF

D: TRBD2
V: TRBV11-2
length: 14
CDR3: CASSLIAGGGEQFF

D: NA
V: TRBV7-9
length: 13
CDR3: CASSLEVVNEQYF

D: NA
V: TRBV15
length: 14
CDR3: CATSRDLQTYEQYF

D: TRBD1
V: TRBV7-2
length: 14
CDR3: CASSLRAGGEKLFF

D: TRBD1
V: TRBV25-1
length: 14
CDR3: CASSETGDNYGYTF

D: NA
V: TRBV7-6
length: 15
CDR3: CASSLDLAPRGEQFF

D: TRBD2
V: TRBV24-1
length: 16
CDR3: CATSGIGGSSYNEQFF

D: NA
V: TRBV5-1
length: 15
CDR3: CASQGPAEPYNEQFF

D: NA
V: TRBV5-1
length: 14
CDR3: CASSLGGDQETQYF

D: NA
V: TRBV11-2
length: 14
CDR3: CASSSRLNPERQFF

D: NA
V: TRBV12-3/TRBV12-4
length: 14
CDR3: CASSLSRGGYGYTF

D: TRBD1
V: TRBV24-1
length: 16
CDR3: CATSDWDREGTDTQYF

D: NA
V: TRBV20-1
length: 14
CDR3: CSARSPKSTDTQYF

D: NA
V: TRBV29-1
length: 12
CDR3: CSVYSKYNEQFF

D: NA
V: TRBV20-1
length: 12
CDR3: CSVVGNTGELFF

D: TRBD2
V: TRBV10-3
length: 13
CDR3: CAATSGRDNEQFF

D: NA
V: TRBV10-3
length: 13
CDR3: CAISRGPNTEAFF

D: TRBD2
V: TRBV29-1
length: 16
CDR3: CSVRGPSGGYQETQYF

D: NA
V: TRBV7-2
length: 14
CDR3: CASSLVRGNSPLHF

D: NA
V: TRBV20-1
length: 14
CDR3: CSARADSFSGELFF

D: NA
V: TRBV12-3/TRBV12-4
length: 13
CDR3: CAITRGGADTQYF

D: TRBD2
V: TRBV28
length: 15
CDR3: CASSLMGLASDTQYF

D: TRBD2
V: TRBV4-2
length: 17
CDR3: CASSVLAGGSSTDTQYF

D: TRBD1
V: TRBV18
length: 15
CDR3: CASSPGQGRDNEQFF

D: TRBD1
V: TRBV4-3
length: 13
CDR3: CASSSQQGDEQFF

D: NA
V: TRBV7-9
length: 15
CDR3: CASSSGRSSYNEQFF

D: NA
V: TRBV20-1
length: 14
CDR3: CSAPGLGGLGEQYF

D: NA
V: TRBV3-1
length: 17
CDR3: CASSPDSPPRSSYEQFF

D: NA
V: TRBV7-2
length: 14
CDR3: CASSLADSRYEQYF

D: TRBD2
V: TRBV6-1
length: 15
CDR3: CASRQTSGETYEQYF

D: NA
V: TRBV2
length: 13
CDR3: CASSWAAQETQYF

D: NA
V: TRBV29-1
length: 14
CDR3: CSVKRYSIGETQYF

D: TRBD2
V: TRBV19
length: 17
CDR3: CASSIDRLAGGQETQYF

D: TRBD1
V: TRBV5-6
length: 13
CDR3: CASSTDRGYEQFF

D: NA
V: TRBV29-1
length: 16
CDR3: CSVEIPVHISSYEQYF

D: NA
V: TRBV6-2/TRBV6-3
length: 14
CDR3: CASSYGGLADTQYF

D: NA
V: TRBV29-1
length: 11
CDR3: CSGRDAREAFF

D: TRBD2
V: TRBV29-1
length: 16
CDR3: CSVEVATSGSTDTQYF

D: NA
V: TRBV12-3/TRBV12-4
length: 14
CDR3: CASSLRERGSPLHF

D: TRBD2
V: TRBV12-3/TRBV12-4
length: 15
CDR3: CASSFGGGQYNEQFF

D: TRBD2
V: TRBV6-5
length: 18
CDR3: CASSYWTSGGPFTDTQYF

D: NA
V: TRBV5-6
length: 15
CDR3: CASSTTGLNTGELFF